The 19 T cell receptor beta chains below were found in one sample sequenced in a study of blood T cell repertoires in COVID-19. Some clones are missing from TCRdb's copy, which holds only in-frame ones; the method was immunoSEQ multiplex PCR. The sample includes approximately 110,000 clones, less than 90% of them seen just once. What was sequenced was peripheral blood. The receptors originated from a woman between 55 and 75 years old with acute or convalescent COVID-19.

The V and J genes are TRBV11-2 and TRBJ1-5; D gene unclear. Germline CDR1 and CDR2: SGHAT and FQNNGV. V shed 0 bases and J shed 7 bases, with 13 bases lying between them. The CDR3 totals 15 residues. In nucleotides, the CDR3 is TGTGCCAGCAGCTTAGATGGGCGGGGAGGACAGCCCCAGCATTTT. It yields the protein CASSLDGRGGQPQHF.

This clone turned up a few times. The chain is built from TRBV28 and TRBJ1-1, with D hard to call. Germline V CDR1 and CDR2: MDHEN, SYDVKM. V shed 5 bases and J shed 2 bases, with 18 bases lying between them. The CDR3 is 16 residues long. The CDR3 spells CASSPTPADLNTEAFF. The CDR3 DNA follows: TGTGCCAGCAGTCCCACACCAGCGGATTTAAACACTGAAGCTTTCTTT.

The chain couples TRBV7-9 to TRBJ2-7; D is uncertain. The CDR3 has 14 amino acids. V dropped 2 bases and J dropped 3 bases, with 11 bases sitting between them. The germline CDR1 and CDR2 sequences are SEHNR and FQNEAQ (reference sequence). CDR3 bases: TGTGCCAGCAGCTTATCTAGTGGAGTCTACGAGCAGTACTTC. Its translation: CASSLSSGVYEQYF.

The chain couples TRBV6-5 to TRBJ2-7, with TRBD1 matching 9 bases. CDR1 and CDR2 (germline): MNHEY, SVGAGI. This CDR3 spans 14 amino acids. Unmatched junction bases numbered 9, after V lost 6 bases and J lost 6 bases. CDR3 sequence (DNA): TGTGCCAGCAGCCGTGGACAGGGGTCTGGCGAGCAGTACTTC. Translating it yields CASSRGQGSGEQYF.

V and J are TRBV28 and TRBJ1-2, with D perhaps matching TRBD1 (6 bases). The V gene lost 10 bases and the J gene lost 7 bases, with 13 bases spanning the gap. This CDR3 spans 11 amino acids. Germline V lookup: CDR1 MDHEN, CDR2 SYDVKM. CDR3 loop: CATSGAGGYTF. The CDR3 DNA reads as TGTGCCACCTCAGGGGCTGGTGGCTACACCTTC.

The chain links TRBV18 to TRBJ1-1; the match to TRBD1 covers 9 bases. Germline V gives CDR1 KGHSH, CDR2 LQKENI. CDR3 length: 15 amino acids. V was pared by 3 bases and J by 0 bases, with 2 bases of the junction left unmatched. The CDR3 nucleotides read TGTGCCAGCTCACCTAGACAGGGGGTGAACACTGAAGCTTTCTTT. This sequence encodes CASSPRQGVNTEAFF.

The V call is TRBV4-3, the J call TRBJ1-5; no reliable D call. V was shortened by 0 bases and J by 2 bases, with 8 bases between the two germline ends. This CDR3 region has 15 residues. Germline CDR1 LGHNA, CDR2 YSLEER. The CDR3 DNA reads TGCGCCAGCAGCCAAGATGACGGGGGCAATCAGCCCCAGCATTTT. It specifies CASSQDDGGNQPQHF.

The J gene is TRBJ1-2, the V gene TRBV5-1, with TRBD1 as a possible D gene (5 bases). The V gene lost 0 bases and the J gene lost 7 bases, with 13 bases spanning the gap. In germline, CDR1 is SGHRS, CDR2 YFSETQ. The CDR3 sequence is 14 residues long. CDR3: CASSLDWTLSGYTF. The CDR3 nucleotides read TGCGCCAGCAGCTTGGATTGGACATTGAGTGGCTACACCTTC.

The gene calls are TRBV3-1 (or the pseudogene TRBV3-2) and TRBJ1-2; 9 nucleotides match TRBD1. The CDR3 spans 14 residues. The trim removed 6 bases at V and 7 bases at J, leaving 9 bases unmatched. The germline gives CDR1 LGHDT, CDR2 YNNKEL (reference sequence). This CDR3 reads CASRGRQGETGYTF. DNA for the CDR3: TGTGCCAGCAGGGGTAGACAGGGGGAGACTGGCTACACCTTC.

The rearrangement links TRBV7-9 to TRBJ2-4; D not certain. The CDR3 runs to 15 residues. Germline CDR1 is SEHNR and CDR2 is FQNEAQ (reference sequence). Trimming removed 1 base from V and 0 bases from J, with 7 bases in between. CDR3 amino acids: CASSLGGIAKNIQYF. The CDR3 nucleotides are TGTGCCAGCAGCTTAGGAGGAATAGCCAAAAACATTCAGTACTTC.

This clone has just one count. J is TRBJ2-7 and V is TRBV5-1; D is ambiguous. Germline V gene data show CDR1 as SGHRS and CDR2 as YFSETQ. CDR3 length equals 13 residues. The V end was cut by 0 bases, the J end by 4 bases, with 8 bases between. This chain's CDR3 is CASSLAESYEQYF. In DNA, the CDR3 is TGCGCCAGCAGCTTGGCGGAGAGTTACGAGCAGTACTTC.

This chain joins TRBV24-1 and TRBJ2-7; 7 bases are a match to TRBD1. Germline lookup yields CDR1 KGHDR and CDR2 SFDVKD. The CDR3 contains 17 residues. The V gene end was trimmed by 3 bases and the J gene end by 2 bases; junction bases not matched to a gene: 12. CDR3 sequence: CATSDASTGSGTYEQYF. The CDR3 nucleotides read TGTGCCACCAGTGATGCCTCGACAGGGTCGGGTACCTACGAGCAGTACTTC.

The V call is TRBV28, the J call TRBJ1-5; TRBD1 aligns across 7 bases. In germline, CDR1 is MDHEN, CDR2 SYDVKM. The V gene end was trimmed by 3 bases and the J gene end by 6 bases; junction bases not matched to a gene: 8. CDR3 length: 15 amino acids. The CDR3 DNA reads as TGTGCCAGCAGTTTCGAGGGGGCGAGGGGTCAGCCCCAGCATTTT. Translated: CASSFEGARGQPQHF. Looking up the rest from reference TRBV28 and TRBJ1-5 gives the full variable domain: DVKVTQSSRYLVKRTGEKVFLECVQDMDHENMFWYRQDPGLGLRLIYFSYDVKMKEKGDIPEGYSVSREKKERFSLILESASTNQTSMYLCASSFEGARGQPQHFGDGTRLSIL.

The V gene is TRBV29-1, the J gene TRBJ1-2; D not certain. V lost 5 bases and J lost 2, with 12 bases in between. Germline V lookup: CDR1 SQVTM, CDR2 ANQGSEA. The CDR3 totals 13 residues. CDR3 amino acids: CSVRLGANYGYTF. CDR3 DNA: TGCAGCGTTCGGCTGGGAGCCAACTATGGCTACACCTTC.

V usage is TRBV15 and J usage is TRBJ2-7; 7 bases map to TRBD2. Trimming at V came to 0 bases and at J to 2 bases, leaving 10 bases not matched to a gene. Germline assignment: CDR1 LNHNV and CDR2 YYDKDF (reference sequence). The CDR3 has 17 residues. CDR3 in DNA: TGTGCCACCAGCAGAGAGGGGGGGAAGCGGGGACCCTACGAGCAGTACTTC. Amino acid sequence: CATSREGGKRGPYEQYF.

This rearrangement joins TRBV5-1 to TRBJ1-1; maybe TRBD1 (5 bases). Germline CDR1 is SGHRS and CDR2 is YFSETQ. CDR3 length: 14 amino acids. V lost 3 bases to trimming and J lost 5 bases, with 14 bases between them. The CDR3 DNA reads TGCGCCAGCAGCTCGGGCGGGGGAGGAACTGAAGCTTTCTTT. Translating gives CASSSGGGGTEAFF.

The chain links TRBV15 to TRBJ1-2; D perhaps matches TRBD1 (6 bases). V was pared by 4 bases and J by 7 bases, with 16 bases between. The germline V gene encodes CDR1 LNHNV and CDR2 YYDKDF (reference sequence). This CDR3 comprises 14 residues. The CDR3 sequence is CATSNGQSKGGYTF. As DNA, the CDR3 is TGTGCCACCAGCAACGGACAGTCTAAGGGTGGCTACACCTTC.

On this clone itself: Other DNA sequences within the sample encode an identical CDR3. CDR3 protein: CSVEGRTDTQYF. In DNA form, the CDR3 reads TGCAGCGTTGAGGGGAGGACAGATACGCAGTATTTT. V usage is TRBV29-1 and J usage is TRBJ2-3; tentatively, D is TRBD2 (6 bases). Trimming took off 3 bases at V and 3 bases at J, with 7 bases between the two ends. This CDR3 is 12 amino acids long. CDR1 and CDR2 (germline): SQVTM, ANQGSEA.

J is TRBJ1-2 and V is TRBV6-5; TRBD1 matches 7 bases. J lost 6 bases, V lost 11 bases, and 18 bases had no gene match. Germline CDR1 MNHEY, CDR2 SVGAGI. This CDR3 has 15 amino acids. The CDR3 DNA follows: TGTGCCGCAGTGGAGAGGTTTGGAGACAGGGATGGCTACACCTTC. Translated, it gives CAAVERFGDRDGYTF.